Listed here are 10 T cell receptor beta chains from one sample, sequenced in a study of blood T cells in healthy people across ages (dated by TCRdb to between 2015 and 2016). The library was made by 5' RACE. The sequencer was an Illumina HiSeq 2500. A second PCR of roughly 6 to 12 cycles was run with a J-beta primer mix and a sample-barcoded 5' primer. TCRdb applied fastp at Q25 and MiXCR to the public reads, then kept only in-frame beta chains. Rows matching on CDR3 protein sequence are summarized as one entry with the most common DNA and genes. This sample holds more than 1.4 million distinct CDR3 sequences; around two fifths were observed only once. Under 8% of the sample is held by the ten biggest clonotypes. Sequencing was carried out using blood. The receptors originated from a young woman in good health.

The chain links TRBV28 to TRBJ2-7; no firm D call. V was clipped by 2 bases and J by 3 bases, with 5 bases between them. This CDR3 has 12 amino acids. Germline lookup yields CDR1 MDHEN and CDR2 SYDVKM. CDR3: CASSLIFYEQYF. In DNA form, the CDR3 reads TGTGCCAGCAGTTTAATATTCTACGAGCAGTACTTC.

The sample holds a few counts of this clonotype. The chain carries TRBV24-1 and TRBJ1-2, with 7 bases aligning to TRBD1. Per germline, CDR1 KGHDR and CDR2 SFDVKD. The J segment lost 4 bases and the V segment lost 3 bases, leaving 13 bases of the junction unmatched. This CDR3 comprises 17 residues. The CDR3 here is CATSDVAGTAWGYGYTF. The CDR3 region has the DNA TGTGCCACCAGTGATGTAGCCGGGACAGCTTGGGGCTATGGCTACACCTTC.

V is TRBV3-1 and J is TRBJ1-5; no clear D gene. The CDR3 totals 17 residues. Trimming shortened V by 2 bases and J by 6 bases, and 20 bases separated the two germline ends. Germline CDR1 reads LGHDT; CDR2 reads YNNKEL (reference sequence). This CDR3 is CASSQSSGLNWGQPQHF. CDR3 in DNA: TGTGCCAGCAGCCAATCCTCTGGACTCAATTGGGGTCAGCCCCAGCATTTT.

The chain joins TRBV6-5 to TRBJ1-4; weak D call: TRBD1 (5 bases). V lost 5 bases and J 6 bases, leaving 13 bases between the germline ends. Germline values: CDR1 MNHEY, CDR2 SVGAGI. The CDR3 length is 14 residues. The CDR3 is CASSGGWGDEKLFF. Here the CDR3 DNA reads TGTGCCAGCAGTGGAGGGTGGGGCGATGAAAAACTGTTTTTT.

The V gene is TRBV7-8, the J gene TRBJ2-1, with TRBD2 identical over 11 bases. Germline CDR1 is SGHVS and CDR2 is FQNEAQ. J gave up 9 bases and V 7 bases, and 11 bases lay outside the gene matches. The CDR3 is 15 residues long. The CDR3 is CASNSGASGRTEQFF. The CDR3 DNA reads TGTGCCAGCAATTCGGGGGCTAGCGGGAGGACTGAGCAGTTCTTC. The variable domain in full, with the rest retrieved from reference TRBV7-8 and TRBJ2-1, is GAGVSQSPRYKVAKRGQDVALRCDPISGHVSLFWYQQALGQGPEFLTYFQNEAQLDKSGLPSDRFFAERPEGSVSTLKIQRTQQEDSAVYLCASNSGASGRTEQFFGPGTRLTVL.

The chain couples TRBV28 to TRBJ1-1; D unclear. The V gene lost 4 bases and the J gene lost 0 bases, with 15 bases spanning the gap. This CDR3 has 16 residues. Germline-derived CDR1 and CDR2 are MDHEN and SYDVKM. CDR3 loop: CASSWGLIGMNTEAFF. The DNA of the CDR3 is TGTGCCAGCAGTTGGGGATTGATAGGGATGAACACTGAAGCTTTCTTT.

This clonotype has only a few counts. The chain has TRBV7-2 and TRBJ2-3; tentative D call: TRBD2 (6 bases). The CDR3 runs 17 residues. The V gene's germline CDR1 is SGHTA and CDR2 FQGNSA. The V and J ends lost 4 bases and 2 bases respectively, with 19 bases between them. CDR3 sequence: CASSSSLSGRTTDTQYF. For the CDR3, the DNA is TGTGCCAGCAGCTCCTCCTTGTCAGGGAGGACCACAGATACGCAGTATTTT.

This clonotype was detected ten times or more. The chain carries TRBV29-1 and TRBJ2-3; 11 nucleotides match TRBD1. The CDR3 is made up of 14 amino acids. CDR1 and CDR2 (germline): SQVTM, ANQGSEA. V was pared by 4 bases and J by 4 bases, with 4 bases of the junction left unmatched. The CDR3 here is CSVVRDRGADTQYF. CDR3 DNA sequence: TGCAGCGTTGTCCGGGACAGGGGGGCAGATACGCAGTATTTT.

The chain has TRBV10-1 and TRBJ2-3; D unresolved. The germline V gene encodes CDR1 WNHNN and CDR2 SYGVQD (reference sequence). The CDR3 spans 13 residues. V was cut by 3 bases and J by 6 bases, with 10 bases left in between. The CDR3 loop is CASSDGKFDTQYF. CDR3 bases: TGCGCCAGCAGTGATGGGAAGTTCGATACGCAGTATTTT.

The chain is built from TRBV29-1 and TRBJ2-5; a weak D match, TRBD1 (6 bases). The J call is doubtful: the DNA matches TRBJ2-7 better. Germline CDR1 reads SQVTM; CDR2 reads ANQGSEA. The CDR3 consists of 20 residues. The CDR3 DNA follows: TGCAGCGTTGAAACGTGGAGCCGGGACAAACGCGATGGGGTGACCTACGAGCAGTACTTC. It encodes CSVETWSRDKRDGVTYEQYF.